The 5 T cell receptor beta chains given below trace back to one sample, sequenced in a study of cytomegalovirus exposure and HLA in healthy donors. Vbeta (60) and Jbeta (13) primers were used in the PCR. Sequencing used immunoSEQ multiplex PCR; TCRdb keeps in-frame clones, though not all of them. This sample contains tens of thousands of clones. Specimen: PBMCs. The source of these receptors is a woman between 40 and 55 years old in good health and CMV-seronegative.

CDR3 amino acids: CASNREMPSTQYF. In DNA form, the CDR3 reads TGTGCCAGCAATCGGGAGATGCCGTCTACGCAGTATTTT. This chain uses TRBV6-1 with TRBJ2-3, with D possibly matching TRBD2 (6 bases). The CDR3 runs to 13 residues. Trimming shortened V by 7 bases and J by 8 bases, and 16 bases separated the two germline ends. Germline V CDR1 and CDR2: MNHNS, SASEGT.

The chain carries TRBV18 and TRBJ1-1, with a tentative D call TRBD1 (6 bases). Trimming removed 4 bases from V and 6 bases from J, with 18 bases in between. The CDR3 runs to 15 residues. The germline V gene has CDR1 KGHSH and CDR2 LQKENI. CDR3 sequence: CASSQGGARLPEAFF. In DNA form, the CDR3 reads TGTGCCAGCTCACAGGGGGGGGCAAGACTCCCTGAAGCTTTCTTT.

The chain carries TRBV7-2 and TRBJ1-5, with D perhaps TRBD1 (6 bases). The germline V gene has CDR1 SGHTA and CDR2 FQGNSA. The V end lost 1 base, the J end lost 6 bases, and 16 bases lay between the germline ends. CDR3 size: 16 residues. The CDR3 spells CASSLVGGVGSQPQHF. The CDR3 bases are TGTGCCAGCAGCTTAGTAGGGGGTGTAGGGAGTCAGCCCCAGCATTTT.

The J gene is TRBJ2-7, the V gene TRBV15, with D unresolved. The CDR3 runs to 14 residues. V dropped 0 bases and J dropped 0 bases, with 6 bases sitting between them. Looked up from germline, CDR1 is LNHNV and CDR2 is YYDKDF (reference sequence). CDR3 protein: CATSREAISYEQYF. The CDR3 DNA reads TGTGCCACCAGCAGAGAGGCAATCTCCTACGAGCAGTACTTC.

The V and J genes are TRBV30 and TRBJ2-5, with 7 positions matching TRBD1. This CDR3 region has 13 residues. Trimming at V came to 3 bases and at J to 2 bases, leaving 3 bases not matched to a gene. The germline gives CDR1 GTSNPN, CDR2 SVGIG (reference sequence). CDR3 residues: CAWRAGGQETQYF. In nucleotides, the CDR3 is TGTGCCTGGAGAGCAGGGGGTCAAGAGACCCAGTACTTC.